One sample yielded the 6 T cell receptor beta chains listed below, sequenced in a study of OX40 agonist ivuxolimab in advanced cancers. Generated by immunoSEQ multiplex PCR, the TCRdb table keeps only in-frame clones and is missing some. The sample consists of some 28,000 clones, 90% of them appearing once. The sample was CD4+ or CD8+ T cells sorted from blood, taken in a trial of the OX40 agonist ivuxolimab. The receptors come from an adult with an advanced solid tumor such as melanoma, head and neck, liver or kidney cancer.

This chain joins TRBV11-3 and TRBJ2-6, with 9 nucleotides matching TRBD1. Germline loops: CDR1 SGHNT, CDR2 YENEEA. The V gene end was trimmed by 3 bases and the J gene end by 0 bases; junction bases not matched to a gene: 6. The CDR3 loop spans 18 amino acids. The CDR3 DNA is TGTGCCAGCAGCTTGTATACAGGGGGCCACTCTGGGGCCAACGTCCTGACTTTC. Its protein product is CASSLYTGGHSGANVLTF.

The table lists this clone with a count of one. In DNA form, the CDR3 reads TGTGCCAGCAGGAGAGAGGAAGAAAAACTGTTTTTT. This encodes CASRREEEKLFF. This chain links TRBV7-9 with TRBJ1-4; D not certain. Trimming stripped 6 bases from V and 8 bases from J, with 10 bases between. CDR1 and CDR2 (germline): SEHNR, FQNEAQ (reference sequence). This CDR3 has 12 amino acids.

The rearrangement joins TRBV25-1 to TRBJ2-7, with 7 bases lining up with TRBD2. V was clipped by 3 bases and J by 0 bases; unmatched bases: 2. Germline loops: CDR1 MGHDK, CDR2 SYGVNS. The CDR3 is 14 residues long. The CDR3 DNA is TGTGCCAGCAGTGATATAGCGGGCTCCTACGAGCAGTACTTC. The encoded protein is CASSDIAGSYEQYF.

The gene calls are TRBV6-1 and TRBJ2-3, with D possibly being TRBD2 (5 bases). Trimming cost V 6 bases and J 6 bases, with 22 bases left between them. This CDR3 is built from 16 residues. CDR1 is MNHNS and CDR2 is SASEGT in the germline V gene. CDR3 coding DNA: TGTGCCAGCAGCGAAAACGCTGTTCCGGAGGTGGATACGCAGTATTTT. Protein product: CASSENAVPEVDTQYF.

The chain couples TRBV30 to TRBJ2-7; TRBD1 matches at 7 bases. Germline V gene sequence: CDR1 GTSNPN, CDR2 SVGIG (reference sequence). This CDR3 is 13 amino acids long. The V gene end was trimmed by 3 bases and the J gene end by 2 bases; junction bases not matched to a gene: 4. Here the CDR3 DNA reads TGTGCCTGGAGGACAGGGAGCCCCTACGAGCAGTACTTC. Protein: CAWRTGSPYEQYF. Looking up the rest from reference TRBV30 and TRBJ2-7 gives the full variable domain: SQTIHQWPATLVQPVGSPLSLECTVEGTSNPNLYWYRQAAGRGLQLLFYSVGIGQISSEVPQNLSASRPQDRQFILSSKKLLLSDSGFYLCAWRTGSPYEQYFGPGTRLTVT.

The CDR3 loop is CASSRSGSYEQYF. The CDR3 DNA reads TGTGCCAGCAGCCGAAGCGGGAGCTACGAGCAGTACTTC. This chain uses TRBV7-9 with TRBJ2-7, with 8 bases fitting TRBD2. The V gene's germline CDR1 is SEHNR and CDR2 FQNEAQ (reference sequence). Trimming cost V 5 bases and J 3 bases; bases outside gene matches: 3. This CDR3 is built from 13 residues.